These T cell receptor beta chains were read from a single sample in a study of blood T cell repertoires in COVID-19. This table comes from immunoSEQ multiplex PCR, and its TCRdb copy is limited to in-frame clones, with some not included. Among some 160,000 clones listed, just under 90% were seen once. Sequencing used peripheral blood. All receptors come from a woman in her 70s with COVID-19, enrolled during active disease. Both conserved end residues are part of each CDR3. Each record gives: clone size, J gene, D gene, V gene, CDR3 DNA, CDR3 protein. A D gene is named only where the DNA matches it firmly. Expanded clones get a size class; other rows say once, few or many, or leave the size out.

>NA|TRBJ1-1|NA|TRBV5-6
TGTGCCAGCAGCTTGGCCACGGGGGGCCGCCTGGAAGCTTTCTTT
CASSLATGGRLEAFF
>NA|TRBJ1-5|TRBD1|TRBV2
TGTGCCAGCACCGAGGGGACAGGGGTTCAGCCCCAGCATTTT
CASTEGTGVQPQHF
>NA|TRBJ2-1|NA|TRBV2
TGTGCCAGCATGCGCGGGGCCAACTCCTACAATGAGCAGTTCTTC
CASMRGANSYNEQFF
>NA|TRBJ1-6|NA|TRBV15
TGTGCCACCAGCAGAGAAGGGGACAACTCACCCCTCCACTTT
CATSREGDNSPLHF
>NA|TRBJ2-7|TRBD2|TRBV3-1/TRBV3-2
TGTGCCAGCAGCCGGTCGGGGGGTGTATTTGAGCAGTACTTC
CASSRSGGVFEQYF
>NA|TRBJ2-7|TRBD2|TRBV30
TGTGCCTGGAGTGTAGCGGGGGGGCGGGACGAGCAGTACTTC
CAWSVAGGRDEQYF
>NA|TRBJ1-4|NA|TRBV15
TGTGCCACCAGCAGAGCAGGGGTTTCCGAAAAACTGTTTTTT
CATSRAGVSEKLFF
>NA|TRBJ2-1|NA|TRBV27
TGTGCCAGCAGTTTCGCGGTAGCCAATGAGCAGTTCTTC
CASSFAVANEQFF
>NA|TRBJ1-3|NA|TRBV11-2
TGTGCCAGCAGCTCCGGGTCTTTCTCTGGAAACACCATATATTTT
CASSSGSFSGNTIYF
>NA|TRBJ1-1|TRBD1|TRBV5-6
TGTGCCAGCAGGTCCTTATTCAGGGGGCCCACGAACACTGAAGCTTTCTTT
CASRSLFRGPTNTEAFF
>NA|TRBJ1-5|TRBD1|TRBV5-6
TGTGCCAGCAGCTTGACAGGGGTTTATAGCAATCAGCCCCAGCATTTT
CASSLTGVYSNQPQHF
>NA|TRBJ1-1|TRBD1|TRBV29-1
TGCAGCGTTGCTAGGGGGCTGCGGGCTTTCTTT
CSVARGLRAFF
>NA|TRBJ2-7|TRBD2|TRBV3-1/TRBV3-2
TGTGCCAGCCGGGCAGCTAGCGGGGGCGTTCCAAACCCCTACGAGCAGTACTTC
CASRAASGGVPNPYEQYF
>once|TRBJ2-7|TRBD2|TRBV6-1
TGTGCCAGCAGTGAAAGGAGTAGCGGGGGATACGAGCAGTACTTC
CASSERSSGGYEQYF
>NA|TRBJ2-1|TRBD1|TRBV5-1
TGCGCCAGCAGCAAAGGACAGGGGTTCTACAATGAGCAGTTCTTC
CASSKGQGFYNEQFF
>NA|TRBJ1-5|TRBD1|TRBV5-5
TGTGCCAGCAGCCAACAGGGGGCGGCGAATCAGCCCCAGCATTTT
CASSQQGAANQPQHF
>NA|TRBJ1-1|TRBD1|TRBV19
TGTGCCAGCCGGACAGGGGGTAACACTGAAGCTTTCTTT
CASRTGGNTEAFF
>few|TRBJ1-3|NA|TRBV5-1
TGCGCCAGCAGCTCTCAGGGCTTCGCTGGAAACACCATATATTTT
CASSSQGFAGNTIYF
>NA|TRBJ1-4|TRBD1|TRBV3-1/TRBV3-2
TGTGCCAGCAGCACAACCCTTACAGGGGGCGTAAATGAAAAACTGTTTTTT
CASSTTLTGGVNEKLFF
>NA|TRBJ2-7|TRBD1|TRBV6-5
TGTGCCAGCAGCACGAACAGGGGGGCCGGCGAGCAGTACTTC
CASSTNRGAGEQYF
>NA|TRBJ2-2|NA|TRBV19
TGTGCCAGTAGTAGTCTGTTTGCGGGGGCTACCGGGGAGCTGTTTTTT
CASSSLFAGATGELFF
>once|TRBJ1-1|TRBD1|TRBV19
TGTGCCAGTAGTACCGACAGGGCAGGTGAAGCTTTCTTT
CASSTDRAGEAFF
>NA|TRBJ2-1|NA|TRBV3-1/TRBV3-2
TGTGCCAGCAGCCAGCCCTCAGGGGGGCCCTACAATGAGCAGTTCTTC
CASSQPSGGPYNEQFF
>once|TRBJ1-5|NA|TRBV11-2
TGTGCCAGCAGCTTAGGTTCAGAAACAAATCAGCCCCAGCATTTT
CASSLGSETNQPQHF
>NA|TRBJ1-1|NA|TRBV7-8
TGTGCCAGCAGCGTGGTGCAGGGTCCCAAGAACACTGAAGCTTTCTTT
CASSVVQGPKNTEAFF
>NA|TRBJ2-2|NA|TRBV6-4
TGTGCCAGCAGTGACACTTCTAGATCCGGGGAGCTGTTTTTT
CASSDTSRSGELFF
>NA|TRBJ2-5|TRBD2|TRBV6-6
TGTGCCAGCAGCCGGCGGCGGGGGGGGGAGACCCAGTACTTC
CASSRRRGGETQYF
>NA|TRBJ1-4|TRBD1|TRBV6-5
TGTGCCACCGGGGACAGGGGGCGAGGGGATGAAAAACTGTTTTTT
CATGDRGRGDEKLFF
>once|TRBJ1-6|NA|TRBV9
TGTGCCAGCAGCCGAATTACAGGCAATTCACCCCTCCACTTT
CASSRITGNSPLHF
>NA|TRBJ1-6|TRBD1|TRBV6-6
TGTGCCAGCAGCACCCCCGGGACAGGGGGCGATTCACCCCTCCACTTT
CASSTPGTGGDSPLHF
>NA|TRBJ1-1|TRBD1|TRBV7-8
TGTGCCAGCAGCCCGGGACAGCTCAACACTGAAGCTTTCTTT
CASSPGQLNTEAFF
>NA|TRBJ2-3|NA|TRBV5-1
TGCGCCAGCAGCCTAGGACAGCGAACAGATACGCAGTATTTT
CASSLGQRTDTQYF
>NA|TRBJ1-2|TRBD1|TRBV3-1/TRBV3-2
TGTGCCAGCAGCCGGACAGGGGACTATGGCTACACCTTC
CASSRTGDYGYTF
>NA|TRBJ1-1|NA|TRBV5-6
TGTGCCAGCAGTTATGGCCTACAGGGAACTGAAGCTTTCTTT
CASSYGLQGTEAFF
>NA|TRBJ1-2|TRBD1|TRBV7-9
TGTGCCAGCAGCAAACCGGGACAGAACTATGGCTACACCTTC
CASSKPGQNYGYTF
>NA|TRBJ2-3|NA|TRBV7-9
TGTGCCAGCAGCCCCCCAGGGCAAATACTCACAGATACGCAGTATTTT
CASSPPGQILTDTQYF
>NA|TRBJ1-5|NA|TRBV6-4
TGTGCCAGCAGTGACTCAGGCGAGGTCGGTTCGCCCCAGCATTTT
CASSDSGEVGSPQHF
>once|TRBJ2-1|TRBD2|TRBV3-1/TRBV3-2
TGTGCCAGCAGCCAAGCCGGGGGACTAGCTCCTGAGCAGTTCTTC
CASSQAGGLAPEQFF
>NA|TRBJ2-5|NA|TRBV7-9
TGTGCCAGCAGCCCCGGATCGTCAGGGACCCAGTACTTC
CASSPGSSGTQYF
>NA|TRBJ1-1|TRBD1|TRBV5-4
TGTGCCAGCAGCACGAAACAGGGGGGGGACACTGAAGCTTTCTTT
CASSTKQGGDTEAFF
>NA|TRBJ2-1|TRBD2|TRBV12-5
TGTACTAGTGGTTCCGCCCAGCTAGCGGGGGACGTTGAGCAGTTCTTC
CTSGSAQLAGDVEQFF
>NA|TRBJ1-5|TRBD1|TRBV30
TGTGCCTGGAGTGCCACAACAGGGGCTCAGCCCCAGCATTTT
CAWSATTGAQPQHF
>once|TRBJ1-2|NA|TRBV27
TGTGCCAGCAGTTTCCTGACAGGTAGCTATGGCTACACCTTC
CASSFLTGSYGYTF
>NA|TRBJ2-3|TRBD1|TRBV6-2/TRBV6-3
TGTGCCAGCAGTTACTCGAAACCGGGACAGGGGTCAGATACGCAGTATTTT
CASSYSKPGQGSDTQYF
>NA|TRBJ1-5|NA|TRBV7-9
TGTGCCAGCAGCCGAGTACAGGGATCTAGCAATCAGCCCCAGCATTTT
CASSRVQGSSNQPQHF
>NA|TRBJ1-2|NA|TRBV19
TGTGCCAGTAGTAGAGGGGAGGCTGGCTACACCTTC
CASSRGEAGYTF
>NA|TRBJ2-2|NA|TRBV4-2
TGTGCCAGCAGCCAAGATTTTAAGGAGCTGTTTTTT
CASSQDFKELFF
>NA|TRBJ2-7|TRBD2|TRBV18
TGTGCCAGCTCACCACTGCGGGAGGAGCAGTACTTC
CASSPLREEQYF